The sequence of this T cell receptor (beta chain) was determined in a study of OX40 agonist ivuxolimab in advanced cancers. Study-wide context: Ivuxolimab was an agonistic, fully human IgG2 monoclonal antibody directed against OX40 (CD134), a costimulatory receptor. Intravenous ivuxolimab was administered to patients every 2 weeks at six dose levels: 0.01, 0.1, 0.3, 1.5, 3 and 10 mg/kg. Of the approximately 53 patients in dose escalation, about 20 had hepatocellular carcinoma, some 15 had melanoma, 9 had renal cell carcinoma and 9 had head and neck cancer. A male proportion of about 79% and a mean age of about 60 years, ranging from 23 to 79, were recorded for the dose-escalation cohort. Patients were allowed to have had prior anti-PD-1, anti-PD-L1 or anti-CTLA-4 therapy, and 30% to 50% of the dose-escalation patients had previously received checkpoint inhibitors. Partial responses occurred in three dose-escalation patients: two with cutaneous melanoma and one with hepatocellular carcinoma. The purpose of peripheral TCRbeta sequencing was to test whether ivuxolimab changed TCR sequence diversity and led to clonal T-cell expansion. The paper describes the monotherapy dose-escalation part (N ≈ 51 patients) of the phase I trial of ivuxolimab.

Genomic DNA was extracted from sorted cells for sequencing of the TCRbeta CDR3 region. The immunoSEQ Assay was used to sequence the TCRbeta CDR3 regions. This immuneACCESS table, as held by TCRdb, lists in-frame sequences with V and J called but not all clones. Of the missing ones, under half trace to an unresolved V gene in checked studies; the others have no known cause. The sample table lists approximately 60,000 clones, approximately 88% of them with a count of one. The top ten constitute roughly 2.1% of the sample. Remarks on this clone: Its antigen specificity is not known. Base qualities are not provided; no much larger clone lies one nucleotide away.

The trial excluded patients who had a history of autoimmune disease or were on systemic immunosuppression. Peripheral blood for TCR sequencing was collected from all dose cohorts at baseline, on cycle 4 day 1, and on cycle 7 day 1. Samples were obtained from an open-label, multicenter, first-in-human phase I dose-escalation trial of ivuxolimab. Adults with locally advanced or metastatic melanoma, renal cell carcinoma, hepatocellular carcinoma or head and neck squamous cell carcinoma were enrolled in the trial. CD4+ and CD8+ T cells were sorted separately from peripheral blood before TCR sequencing. The paper as a whole reports these results and caveats: In partial responders in the 0.1-3.0 mg/kg groups, normalized peripheral clonal expansion was found to be among the lowest, especially among CD8+ T cells. Which antigens the clonally expanded peripheral T cells were specific for was not determined. After ivuxolimab, CD8+ T cells had more expanded clones than CD4+ T cells on average. Low levels of normalized T-cell clonal expansion were also shown by some nonresponding patients. At doses of 0.1 to 3.0 mg/kg, clonal expansion of both CD4+ and CD8+ T cells in blood was seen between baseline and week 6.

Specimen: CD4+ or CD8+ T cells sorted from blood, collected in a trial of the OX40 agonist ivuxolimab. The sequence derives from an adult with an advanced solid tumor such as melanoma, head and neck, liver or kidney cancer.

The CDR3 region: CAWRVQGDTEAFF. The DNA is TGTGCCTGGAGGGTACAGGGAGACACTGAAGCTTTCTTT. This chain is built from TRBV30 and TRBJ1-1; a tentative D call is TRBD1 (6 bases match). Reading from cysteine to phenylalanine, the CDR3 counts 13 amino acids. Only the CDR3 portion is preserved as DNA: 39 bases, with reading frame beginning at the first base. Looking up the germline V gene (reference sequence) yields CDR1 GTSNPN and CDR2 SVGIG. V is shortened by 3 bases, J by 3 bases, and the region joining them spans 11 bases.